Below, 18 T cell receptor beta chains from the same sample are listed, as sequenced in a study of blood T cell repertoires in COVID-19. Sequencing was performed with immunoSEQ multiplex PCR; in TCRdb, only in-frame clones are kept and a portion is missing. Of about 260,000 clones in the sample, around 90% were seen once. Material for sequencing was peripheral blood. These receptors came from a young adult with COVID-19, enrolled during active disease.

V usage is TRBV10-3 and J usage is TRBJ2-7; tentative D call: TRBD1 (5 bases). Germline assignment: CDR1 ENHRY and CDR2 SYGVKD. This CDR3 has 14 amino acids. V was cut by 5 bases and J by 0 bases, with 11 bases left in between. CDR3 DNA sequence: TGTGCCATCAGTACAGGACCCTTCTCCTACGAGCAGTACTTC. It codes for CAISTGPFSYEQYF.

The chain has TRBV12-3 or TRBV12-4 and TRBJ2-1; 10 bases agree with TRBD2. J was trimmed by 9 bases and V by 6 bases; bases with no gene match: 5. The CDR3 contains 13 residues. The CDR3 protein is CASSPGLAIEQFF. The DNA for the CDR3 is TGTGCCAGCAGCCCGGGACTAGCGATTGAGCAGTTCTTC.

This chain links TRBV15 with TRBJ2-2; 9 bases align to TRBD2. Per the germline V gene, CDR1 is LNHNV and CDR2 is YYDKDF (reference sequence). CDR3 length equals 16 residues. V shed 1 base and J 6 bases; nucleotides not matched to a gene: 6. The CDR3 sequence is CATSRGRGREAGELFF. For the CDR3, the DNA is TGTGCCACCAGCAGAGGTCGCGGGAGGGAAGCCGGGGAGCTGTTTTTT. The variable domain in full, with the rest retrieved from reference TRBV15 and TRBJ2-2, is DAMVIQNPRYQVTQFGKPVTLSCSQTLNHNVMYWYQQKSSQAPKLLFHYYDKDFNNEADTPDNFQSRRPNTSFCFLDIRSPGLGDTAMYLCATSRGRGREAGELFFGEGSRLTVL.

In its sample, this clone was seen once. This rearrangement joins TRBV3-1 (or the pseudogene TRBV3-2) to TRBJ2-7; 12 positions agree with TRBD2. The CDR3 is 15 residues long. Losses at the gene ends were 2 bases for V and 5 bases for J; bases not matched to a gene: 4. Germline CDR1 reads LGHDT; CDR2 reads YNNKEL (reference sequence). The CDR3 loop is CASSQRTSGKDEQYF. As DNA, the CDR3 is TGTGCCAGCAGCCAACGGACTAGCGGGAAGGACGAGCAGTACTTC.

This chain uses TRBV29-1 with TRBJ2-3; TRBD2 agrees at 7 bases. V was clipped by 3 bases and J by 5 bases; unmatched bases: 11. The germline CDR1 and CDR2 sequences are SQVTM and ANQGSEA. The CDR3 spans 15 residues. The CDR3 loop reads CSVDGGGPDRDTQYF. The DNA for the CDR3 is TGCAGCGTTGATGGGGGAGGGCCAGATAGAGATACGCAGTATTTT.

Remarks on this clone: Other DNA sequences of this sample code for an identical CDR3. The chain combines TRBV3-1 (or the pseudogene TRBV3-2) with TRBJ1-2, with a possible D match to TRBD1 (5 bases). Germline V lookup: CDR1 LGHDT, CDR2 YNNKEL (reference sequence). The CDR3 is made up of 13 amino acids. V lost 1 base and J 9 bases, leaving 12 bases between the germline ends. This CDR3 is CASSQADRGSYTF. In DNA, the CDR3 is TGTGCCAGCAGCCAAGCGGACCGGGGGAGCTACACCTTC.

This clone was observed a single time. The CDR3 bases are TGTGCCAGCAGCCCTAGCGGGACGGCAGATACGCAGTATTTT. Translating it yields CASSPSGTADTQYF. J is TRBJ2-3 and V is TRBV3-1 (or the pseudogene TRBV3-2); 9 bases agree with TRBD2. V lost 4 bases, J lost 4 bases, and 3 bases stayed unmatched. Germline assignment: CDR1 LGHDT and CDR2 YNNKEL (reference sequence). The CDR3 totals 14 residues.

The chain joins TRBV19 to TRBJ1-1; D might be TRBD1 (6 bases). The CDR3 has 15 amino acids. The germline V gene encodes CDR1 LNHDA and CDR2 SQIVND (reference sequence). The V end was cut by 5 bases, the J end by 2 bases, with 15 bases between. CDR3 protein: CASSRPGGGNTEAFF. The CDR3 coding sequence is TGTGCCAGTAGTCGCCCCGGCGGGGGCAACACTGAAGCTTTCTTT. Filled out from reference TRBV19 and TRBJ1-1, the complete variable domain reads DGGITQSPKYLFRKEGQNVTLSCEQNLNHDAMYWYRQDPGQGLRLIYYSQIVNDFQKGDIAEGYSVSREKKESFPLTVTSAQKNPTAFYLCASSRPGGGNTEAFFGQGTRLTVV.

The rearrangement uses TRBV6-4 and TRBJ2-1, with D possibly matching TRBD1 (5 bases). This CDR3 is 15 amino acids long. CDR1 MRHNA and CDR2 SNTAGT come from the germline V gene. V was pared by 4 bases and J by 0 bases, with 10 bases between. The CDR3 region is CASSGVQDSYNEQFF. As DNA, the CDR3 is TGTGCCAGCAGTGGAGTACAGGACTCCTACAATGAGCAGTTCTTC.

This chain connects TRBV28 to TRBJ2-7; 7 bases align to TRBD1. The germline V gene has CDR1 MDHEN and CDR2 SYDVKM. CDR3 length: 15 amino acids. V lost 4 bases to trimming and J lost 0 bases; unmatched junction nucleotides: 6. CDR3: CASSSAGTDSYEQYF. CDR3 nucleotides: TGTGCCAGCAGTTCAGCCGGGACAGACTCCTACGAGCAGTACTTC.

V is TRBV5-4 and J is TRBJ2-7, with D unresolved. Trimming took off 0 bases at V and 0 bases at J, with 7 bases between the two ends. From germline, CDR1 is SGHNT and CDR2 YYREEE (reference sequence). The CDR3 has 14 residues. The chain's CDR3 is CASSLGHGSYEQYF. CDR3 bases: TGTGCCAGCAGCTTGGGACATGGCTCCTACGAGCAGTACTTC.

The chain couples TRBV25-1 to TRBJ2-1; perhaps TRBD2 as D (6 bases). CDR3 length: 18 residues. Germline assignment: CDR1 MGHDK and CDR2 SYGVNS. Trimming pared 1 base from V and 3 bases from J, leaving 19 bases between. CDR3 coding DNA: TGTGCCAGCAGTGAATCAATCCGCGGGGCATATTACTACAATGAGCAGTTCTTC. Translated, it gives CASSESIRGAYYYNEQFF.

The chain has TRBV30 and TRBJ1-5; TRBD1 agrees at 9 bases. J lost 3 bases, V lost 1 base, and 4 bases had no gene match. CDR1 and CDR2 (germline): GTSNPN, SVGIG (reference sequence). The CDR3 totals 15 residues. The CDR3 nucleotides are TGTGCCTGGAGTGCCACAGGGGGCCCCAATCAGCCCCAGCATTTT. It specifies CAWSATGGPNQPQHF.

V gene TRBV19 combines with J gene TRBJ1-2; D might be TRBD1 (5 bases). The CDR3 has 16 amino acids. Germline V gene lookup returns CDR1 LNHDA and CDR2 SQIVND (reference sequence). Trimming left V 8 bases short and J 3 bases short, with 22 bases between. For the CDR3, the DNA is TGTGCCAGTCAACATACGGGAGGCAAGGGACACTATGGCTACACCTTC. Translated, it gives CASQHTGGKGHYGYTF.

V is TRBV5-4 and J is TRBJ2-5; TRBD2 matches 8 bases. The CDR3 is 16 amino acids. Germline trimming cut 3 bases from V and 4 bases from J; bases unmatched to any gene: 11. Germline CDR1 and CDR2: SGHNT and YYREEE (reference sequence). The CDR3 region is CASSSGLASEGETQYF. CDR3 in DNA: TGTGCCAGCAGCTCCGGACTAGCCTCAGAGGGAGAGACCCAGTACTTC.

This sequence joins TRBV5-1 and TRBJ1-3, with TRBD1 matching 7 bases. V dropped 3 bases and J dropped 8; count of bases not matched to a gene: 8. The CDR3 covers 14 residues. Germline-derived CDR1 and CDR2 are SGHRS and YFSETQ. The CDR3 loop is CASSSSTGTDTIYF. CDR3 nucleotides: TGCGCCAGCAGCTCTTCGACAGGGACGGACACCATATATTTT.

This chain links TRBV29-1 with TRBJ1-1, with D uncertain. V was trimmed by 5 bases and J by 1 base, leaving 14 bases between them. Germline CDR1 SQVTM, CDR2 ANQGSEA. The CDR3 spans 14 residues. The CDR3 bases are TGCAGCGTTCGGGGTCTCCGCAAGAACACTGAAGCTTTCTTT. Residues: CSVRGLRKNTEAFF.

The chain combines TRBV27 with TRBJ2-3; 9 nucleotides agree with TRBD2. CDR1 is MNHEY, CDR2 SMNVEV, per germline (reference sequence). CDR3 size: 13 residues. The V gene end was trimmed by 8 bases and the J gene end by 5 bases; junction bases not matched to a gene: 5. The CDR3 here is CASRRLAEDTQYF. Written as DNA, the CDR3 is TGTGCCAGCCGCCGACTAGCGGAAGATACGCAGTATTTT.